A selection of T cell receptor beta chains follows, all from one sample in a study of T cell repertoires in cytomegalovirus infection. A single record per CDR3 protein comes from TCRdb applying MiXCR to the reads. Of 310,000 or so distinct CDR3 sequences listed, roughly 16% are singletons. Sequencing was done on a sample of PBMCs. The receptor source for this set is a human donor in good health (CMV status not recorded). Some clones in this sample may be carry-over from other donors' samples. Each CDR3 is given with its conserved first and last residue. D genes are given only for firm matches. The size of a clone is reported for some rows only, either as once, few or many, or as a class for expanded clones.

clone_size: few
d_call: TRBD2
j_call: TRBJ2-2
v_call: TRBV12-3/TRBV12-4
cdr3_nt: TGTGCCAGCAGTTTAAAACCCCGACTAGCGGGGGAGAACACCGGGGAGCTGTTTTTT
cdr3_aa: CASSLKPRLAGENTGELFF

clone_size: few
d_call: .
j_call: TRBJ2-1
v_call: TRBV6-5
cdr3_nt: TGTGCCAGCAGTTCTATACAGGGATACAATGAGCAGTTCTTC
cdr3_aa: CASSSIQGYNEQFF

clone_size: .
d_call: TRBD2
j_call: TRBJ2-3
v_call: TRBV20-1
cdr3_nt: TGCAGTGCTTGGGGAGGTAGCGGGGTGCCAGATACGCAGTATTTT
cdr3_aa: CSAWGGSGVPDTQYF

clone_size: few
d_call: .
j_call: TRBJ2-4
v_call: TRBV7-8
cdr3_nt: TGTGCCAGCAGCTTAAGGGGGGACTCCCTAGCAAACATTCAGTACTTC
cdr3_aa: CASSLRGDSLANIQYF

clone_size: many
d_call: .
j_call: TRBJ2-5
v_call: TRBV7-2
cdr3_nt: TGTGCCAGCAGCTTAGGCGTGTCCATAGAGACCCAGTACTTC
cdr3_aa: CASSLGVSIETQYF

clone_size: many
d_call: .
j_call: TRBJ2-1
v_call: TRBV27
cdr3_nt: TGTGCCAGCAGGATCATGGGAGGGGGCTACAATGAGCAGTTCTTC
cdr3_aa: CASRIMGGGYNEQFF

clone_size: .
d_call: .
j_call: TRBJ1-1
v_call: TRBV4-2
cdr3_nt: TGTGCCAGCAGCCTGCGTGGGGGGACGAACACTGAAGCTTTCTTT
cdr3_aa: CASSLRGGTNTEAFF

clone_size: .
d_call: .
j_call: TRBJ2-1
v_call: TRBV28
cdr3_nt: TGTGCCAGCAGTTTACCCAGGAACAATGAGCAGTTCTTC
cdr3_aa: CASSLPRNNEQFF

clone_size: many
d_call: .
j_call: TRBJ1-2
v_call: TRBV7-2
cdr3_nt: TGTGCCAGCAGCTTCGACACTAATAACTATGGCTACACCTTC
cdr3_aa: CASSFDTNNYGYTF

clone_size: .
d_call: .
j_call: TRBJ2-1
v_call: TRBV6-5
cdr3_nt: TGTGCCAGCAGTTATCATACAGGACGTAACAATGAGCAGTTCTTC
cdr3_aa: CASSYHTGRNNEQFF

clone_size: .
d_call: .
j_call: TRBJ2-4
v_call: TRBV19
cdr3_nt: TGTGCCAGTAGCCTTAGAAAGTTAGCCAAAAACATTCAGTACTTC
cdr3_aa: CASSLRKLAKNIQYF

clone_size: few
d_call: TRBD2
j_call: TRBJ2-7
v_call: TRBV28
cdr3_nt: TGTGCCAGCAGCTACAGCGGGGGGTACTCCTACGAGCAGTACTTC
cdr3_aa: CASSYSGGYSYEQYF

clone_size: .
d_call: .
j_call: TRBJ2-6
v_call: TRBV20-1
cdr3_nt: TGCAGTGCTGCCCCCGGGACTTCAAGCTCTGGGGCCAACGTCCTGACTTTC
cdr3_aa: CSAAPGTSSSGANVLTF

clone_size: .
d_call: TRBD1
j_call: TRBJ1-6
v_call: TRBV5-1
cdr3_nt: TGCGCCAGCAGCTATGGGACAGGGGACAATTCACCCCTCCACTTT
cdr3_aa: CASSYGTGDNSPLHF

clone_size: few
d_call: .
j_call: TRBJ2-7
v_call: TRBV10-3
cdr3_nt: TGTGCCATCAGATCGGACACCTCCTACGAGCAGTACTTC
cdr3_aa: CAIRSDTSYEQYF

clone_size: .
d_call: .
j_call: TRBJ1-5
v_call: TRBV4-1
cdr3_nt: TGCGCCAGCAGCGAAGAGAGGGGGAATCAGCCCCAGCATTTT
cdr3_aa: CASSEERGNQPQHF

clone_size: once
d_call: .
j_call: TRBJ2-2
v_call: TRBV2
cdr3_nt: TGTGTTAGCGGCACCTTGAACACCGGGGAGCTGTTTTTT
cdr3_aa: CVSGTLNTGELFF

clone_size: .
d_call: .
j_call: TRBJ1-5
v_call: TRBV12-3/TRBV12-4
cdr3_nt: TGTGCCAGCAGGGACGGGGGGGGGGATTTTCAGCCCCAGCATTTT
cdr3_aa: CASRDGGGDFQPQHF

clone_size: .
d_call: .
j_call: TRBJ1-6
v_call: TRBV27
cdr3_nt: TGTGCCAGCAGCCACAGGCGGGGGCCCACGGATAATTCACCCCTCCACTTT
cdr3_aa: CASSHRRGPTDNSPLHF

clone_size: many
d_call: .
j_call: TRBJ2-2
v_call: TRBV7-3
cdr3_nt: TGTGCCAGCAGCTTAAACGCGGTCGCGAACACCGGGGAGCTGTTTTTT
cdr3_aa: CASSLNAVANTGELFF

clone_size: .
d_call: TRBD2
j_call: TRBJ2-2
v_call: TRBV6-5
cdr3_nt: TGTGCCAGCAGTTACTCGAGCGGGGGGGCCGGCCGGGAGCTGTTTTTT
cdr3_aa: CASSYSSGGAGRELFF

clone_size: .
d_call: .
j_call: TRBJ1-6
v_call: TRBV28
cdr3_nt: TGTGCCAGCATTTTACGATCAGGCTATAATTCACCCCTCCACTTT
cdr3_aa: CASILRSGYNSPLHF

clone_size: .
d_call: .
j_call: TRBJ1-5
v_call: TRBV6-2/TRBV6-3
cdr3_nt: TGTGCCAGCGGTGCGGGTCTCAGCAATCAGCCCCAGCATTTT
cdr3_aa: CASGAGLSNQPQHF

clone_size: many
d_call: .
j_call: TRBJ1-2
v_call: TRBV14
cdr3_nt: TGTGCCAGCAGCCGAGGAAGAACAACGCATGGGGACTATGGCTACACCTTC
cdr3_aa: CASSRGRTTHGDYGYTF

clone_size: many
d_call: .
j_call: TRBJ2-5
v_call: TRBV7-2
cdr3_nt: TGTGCCAGCAGCTTAGTTCCGACAGGAGAGACCCAGTACTTC
cdr3_aa: CASSLVPTGETQYF

clone_size: .
d_call: .
j_call: TRBJ2-3
v_call: TRBV5-1
cdr3_nt: TGCGCCAGCAGCTTAGTTCCTGGAAGTGCAGATACGCAGTATTTT
cdr3_aa: CASSLVPGSADTQYF

clone_size: few
d_call: TRBD1
j_call: TRBJ1-6
v_call: TRBV10-3
cdr3_nt: TGTGCCATCAGTGAGCCGGACAGGGATAATTCACCCCTCCACTTT
cdr3_aa: CAISEPDRDNSPLHF

clone_size: .
d_call: .
j_call: TRBJ2-7
v_call: TRBV5-1
cdr3_nt: TGCGCCAGCAGCGAATCGATAGACTACGAGCAGTACTTC
cdr3_aa: CASSESIDYEQYF

clone_size: many
d_call: .
j_call: TRBJ2-2
v_call: TRBV7-2
cdr3_nt: TGTGCCAGCAGCTTTTACCTGACCGGGGAGCTGTTTTTT
cdr3_aa: CASSFYLTGELFF

clone_size: .
d_call: .
j_call: TRBJ1-1
v_call: TRBV19
cdr3_nt: TGTGCCAGTAGTCTCGGGGCAGGGACTGAAGCTTTCTTT
cdr3_aa: CASSLGAGTEAFF

clone_size: many
d_call: TRBD1
j_call: TRBJ1-5
v_call: TRBV28
cdr3_nt: TGTGCCAGCAGTTTTTCGTCGGGGGGCGGGACAGGGAGCAATCAGCCCCAGCATTTT
cdr3_aa: CASSFSSGGGTGSNQPQHF

clone_size: .
d_call: .
j_call: TRBJ1-2
v_call: TRBV3-1
cdr3_nt: TGTGCCAGCAGCCAAGGTCAGGGCGAAGGCTACACCTTC
cdr3_aa: CASSQGQGEGYTF

clone_size: few
d_call: .
j_call: TRBJ1-2
v_call: TRBV7-4
cdr3_nt: TGTGCCAGCAGGGAGACAGGTGGCGATATCGATGGCTACACCTTC
cdr3_aa: CASRETGGDIDGYTF

clone_size: .
d_call: TRBD2
j_call: TRBJ2-3
v_call: TRBV7-3
cdr3_nt: TGTGCCAGCAGCTTAATCGGACTAGCGGGCCGCACAGATACGCAGTATTTT
cdr3_aa: CASSLIGLAGRTDTQYF

clone_size: few
d_call: .
j_call: TRBJ1-5
v_call: TRBV7-8
cdr3_nt: TGTGCCAGCAGCCCAACGTGGGGTGTGGGCAATCAGCCCCAGCATTTT
cdr3_aa: CASSPTWGVGNQPQHF

clone_size: many
d_call: .
j_call: TRBJ1-2
v_call: TRBV7-2
cdr3_nt: TGTGCCAGCAGCCTAGGGGCTGGGGGCCACTATGGCTACACCTTC
cdr3_aa: CASSLGAGGHYGYTF

clone_size: .
d_call: .
j_call: TRBJ2-2
v_call: TRBV7-9
cdr3_nt: TGTGCCAGCAGCTTATGGGGTATGAGACAGGCGAACACCGGGGAGCTGTTTTTT
cdr3_aa: CASSLWGMRQANTGELFF

clone_size: few
d_call: TRBD1
j_call: TRBJ2-3
v_call: TRBV7-2
cdr3_nt: TGTGCCAGCAGCCTGGGACAGGGGGGAGGGAATACGCAGTATTTT
cdr3_aa: CASSLGQGGGNTQYF

clone_size: many
d_call: .
j_call: TRBJ2-4
v_call: TRBV7-9
cdr3_nt: TGTGCCAGCAGCGCAGGACAGAACTTAGCCAAAAACATTCAGTACTTC
cdr3_aa: CASSAGQNLAKNIQYF

clone_size: many
d_call: .
j_call: TRBJ2-2
v_call: TRBV7-2
cdr3_nt: TGTGCCAGCAGCTTAGCGTCAGGTCTGAACACCGGGGAGCTGTTTTTT
cdr3_aa: CASSLASGLNTGELFF

clone_size: many
d_call: .
j_call: TRBJ2-5
v_call: TRBV7-2
cdr3_nt: TGTGCCAGCAGCTTTCGAGCTCCAGCCCCCCAAGAGACCCAGTACTTC
cdr3_aa: CASSFRAPAPQETQYF

clone_size: .
d_call: .
j_call: TRBJ2-1
v_call: TRBV6-2/TRBV6-3
cdr3_nt: TGTGCCAGCCGAGGCAGGTACAATGAGCAGTTCTTC
cdr3_aa: CASRGRYNEQFF

clone_size: .
d_call: .
j_call: TRBJ1-5
v_call: TRBV4-2
cdr3_nt: TGTGCCAGCAGCCAAGATCGCATTAATCAGCCCCAGCATTTT
cdr3_aa: CASSQDRINQPQHF

clone_size: few
d_call: .
j_call: TRBJ1-5
v_call: TRBV4-2
cdr3_nt: TGTGCCAGCAGCCAAGTGGAGGGGGGGAATCAGCCCCAGCATTTT
cdr3_aa: CASSQVEGGNQPQHF

clone_size: .
d_call: .
j_call: TRBJ2-7
v_call: TRBV6-6
cdr3_nt: TGTGCCAGCAGTTACGGACGCTACGAGCAGTACTTC
cdr3_aa: CASSYGRYEQYF

clone_size: few
d_call: .
j_call: TRBJ2-1
v_call: TRBV20-1
cdr3_nt: TGCAGTGCTAAGAGCAATGAGCAGTTCTTC
cdr3_aa: CSAKSNEQFF

clone_size: .
d_call: TRBD1
j_call: TRBJ1-6
v_call: TRBV28
cdr3_nt: TGTGCCACCGGGGACAGGCTATATAATTCACCCCTCCACTTT
cdr3_aa: CATGDRLYNSPLHF

clone_size: few
d_call: .
j_call: TRBJ2-4
v_call: TRBV4-3
cdr3_nt: TGCGCCAGCAGCCAAGTTCGATCTGTAGCCAAAAACATTCAGTACTTC
cdr3_aa: CASSQVRSVAKNIQYF

clone_size: many
d_call: TRBD2
j_call: TRBJ2-3
v_call: TRBV4-1
cdr3_nt: TGCGCCAGCAGCCAACCTCTCTCGCGGGGGGACGCAGATACGCAGTATTTT
cdr3_aa: CASSQPLSRGDADTQYF

clone_size: .
d_call: TRBD1
j_call: TRBJ1-1
v_call: TRBV7-6
cdr3_nt: TGTGCCAGCAGCTTGGACCCGGGACAGGGGGACACTGAAGCTTTCTTT
cdr3_aa: CASSLDPGQGDTEAFF

clone_size: .
d_call: TRBD2
j_call: TRBJ2-3
v_call: TRBV24-1
cdr3_nt: TGTGCCACCAGTGATCCTAGCGGGGGCACAGATACGCAGTATTTT
cdr3_aa: CATSDPSGGTDTQYF

clone_size: many
d_call: .
j_call: TRBJ1-5
v_call: TRBV6-1
cdr3_nt: TGTGCCACCGAAAAGAATCAGCCCCAGCATTTT
cdr3_aa: CATEKNQPQHF

clone_size: few
d_call: .
j_call: TRBJ2-5
v_call: TRBV2
cdr3_nt: TGTGCCAGCAGTGCGCTAGAACTGGCCCAAGAGACCCAGTACTTC
cdr3_aa: CASSALELAQETQYF

clone_size: .
d_call: .
j_call: TRBJ1-1
v_call: TRBV28
cdr3_nt: TGTGCCAGCAGTTCCCGACCCGGTGAAGCTTTCTTT
cdr3_aa: CASSSRPGEAFF

clone_size: many
d_call: .
j_call: TRBJ2-1
v_call: TRBV6-1
cdr3_nt: TGTGCCAGCAGTGAAAAGGCGACAGACTACAATGAGCAGTTCTTC
cdr3_aa: CASSEKATDYNEQFF

clone_size: .
d_call: .
j_call: TRBJ1-1
v_call: TRBV3-1
cdr3_nt: TGTGCCAGCAGCCAGGCCGGGGCAACAAGGCAAGCTTTCTTT
cdr3_aa: CASSQAGATRQAFF

clone_size: many
d_call: TRBD1
j_call: TRBJ1-5
v_call: TRBV7-2
cdr3_nt: TGTGCCAGCAGCCCTACAGGGGGCAGGCAGCCCCAGCATTTT
cdr3_aa: CASSPTGGRQPQHF

clone_size: few
d_call: .
j_call: TRBJ2-3
v_call: TRBV15
cdr3_nt: TGTGCCACCAGCAGAGATCCGGGAGCCTTCGAAGATACGCAGTATTTT
cdr3_aa: CATSRDPGAFEDTQYF

clone_size: many
d_call: .
j_call: TRBJ1-1
v_call: TRBV7-9
cdr3_nt: TGTGCCAGCAGCTTAGCGGTGTTGAGAGCCTCGAACACTGAAGCTTTCTTT
cdr3_aa: CASSLAVLRASNTEAFF

clone_size: .
d_call: .
j_call: TRBJ1-6
v_call: TRBV20-1
cdr3_nt: TGCAGTGCTAGCAGGGACCTTAATTCACCCCTCCACTTT
cdr3_aa: CSASRDLNSPLHF